This TCR beta chain was documented in a study of PD-1 blockade in classical Hodgkin lymphoma. Brentuximab vedotin exposure varied among the patients, all of whom had relapsed after autologous stem cell transplantation. Magnetic negative selection of thawed PBMCs yielded the CD8+ T cells. Notes on the study in general: At baseline, newly diagnosed patients reportedly showed less TCR diversity than healthy donors.

Using immunoSEQ multiplex PCR, the repertoire was profiled, and TCRdb retains in-frame clones only, with some absent. The table lists several thousand clones, roughly four fifths of them singletons. A word on this clone: Its target is unknown.

The input for sequencing was CD8+ T cells from blood, taken at baseline. This TCR came from a human donor with classical Hodgkin lymphoma.

The chain's CDR3 is CASSQDWAGGRRLDEQYF. The CDR3 nucleotides are TGCGCCAGCAGCCAAGATTGGGCGGGGGGGCGGAGGTTAGACGAGCAGTACTTC. The chain has TRBV4-3 and TRBJ2-5, with 9 bases matching TRBD2. The DNA end is a closer match to TRBJ2-7, so the J assignment may be wrong. CDR1 LGHNA and CDR2 YSLEER come from the germline V gene. The CDR3 extends over 18 amino acids.